The entry below describes one TCR beta chain. The data were taken from a study of blood T cell repertoires in COVID-19. About the research overall: Some COVID-19 samples were acute and others convalescent; all came from the United States, Italy and Spain. The cDNA or gDNA used as material had been derived from T cells, B-cell-depleted T cells, or PBMCs.

Authors' data handling: By means of reference gene primer amplification, nucleated cell counts were estimated. Sequencing used immunoSEQ multiplex PCR; TCRdb keeps in-frame clones, though not all of them. V, J and clone size derive from that table, while D and trimming were established from the DNA sequence. In the table there are roughly 300,000 clones, 87% of which are singletons. Germline-derived CDR1 and CDR2 are LGHNA and YSLEER. The CDR3 sequence is 13 residues long. The trim removed 4 bases at V and 6 bases at J, leaving 5 bases unmatched. This clonotype originated in a woman in her forties or fifties who had recovered from COVID-19. V usage is TRBV4-3 and J usage is TRBJ1-2; the match to TRBD1 covers 7 bases. Material: peripheral blood. Here the CDR3 reads CASSRTGQNGYTF. The CDR3 DNA sequence: TGCGCCAGCAGCCGGACAGGCCAGAATGGCTACACCTTC.